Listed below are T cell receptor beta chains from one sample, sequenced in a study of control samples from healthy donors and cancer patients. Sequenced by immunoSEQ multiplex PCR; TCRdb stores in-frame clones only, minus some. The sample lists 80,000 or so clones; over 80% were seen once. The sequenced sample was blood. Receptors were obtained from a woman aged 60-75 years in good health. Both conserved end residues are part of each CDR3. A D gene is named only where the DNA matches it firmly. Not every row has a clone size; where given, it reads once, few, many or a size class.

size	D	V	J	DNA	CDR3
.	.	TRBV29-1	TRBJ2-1	TGCAGCGTCCAGGGGACTATCTCCCTCGGGGTCTTTTACAATGAGCAGTTCTTC	CSVQGTISLGVFYNEQFF
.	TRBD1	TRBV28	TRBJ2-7	TGTGCCAGCAGTCCTGCCGGGACAGGCACCTACGAGCAGTACTTC	CASSPAGTGTYEQYF
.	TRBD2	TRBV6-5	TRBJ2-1	TGTGCCAGCACCGGACTAGCGGGATCAGGCAATGAGCAGTTCTTC	CASTGLAGSGNEQFF
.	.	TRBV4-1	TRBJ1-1	TGCGCCAGCAGCCAAGATCGGCGAGTTCTGGGACCTGAAGCTTTCTTT	CASSQDRRVLGPEAFF
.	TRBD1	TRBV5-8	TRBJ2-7	TGTGCCAGCAGCTTGGAGTTCAGGGGGGAGCAGTACTTC	CASSLEFRGEQYF
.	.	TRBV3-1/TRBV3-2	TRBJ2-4	TGTGCCAGCAGCCAAGTTGGCGGGTTGAGGGGTTCGAGAAAGTACTTC	CASSQVGGLRGSRKYF
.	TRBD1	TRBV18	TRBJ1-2	TGTGCCAGCTCACCATACGACAGGGCCGACTATGGCTACACCTTC	CASSPYDRADYGYTF
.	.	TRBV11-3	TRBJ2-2	TGTGCCAGCAGCTTATCGTGGGAGAGCACCGGGGAGCTGTTTTTT	CASSLSWESTGELFF
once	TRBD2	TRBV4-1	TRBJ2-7	TGCGCCAGCAGCCAGATCGAGACTAGCCGGCCTCAAGGCGAGCAGTACTTC	CASSQIETSRPQGEQYF
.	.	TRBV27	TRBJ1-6	TGTGCCAGCAGTTTACAGGGCCTTTATAATTCACCCCTCCACTTT	CASSLQGLYNSPLHF
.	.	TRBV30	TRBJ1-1	TGTGCCTGGAGTTACCTCTGGACTGGGAACACTGAAGCTTTCTTT	CAWSYLWTGNTEAFF
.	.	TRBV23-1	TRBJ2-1	TGCGCCAGCAGTCTCTCCGGGCACCTGTACAATGAGCAGTTCTTC	CASSLSGHLYNEQFF
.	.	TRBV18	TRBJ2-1	TGTGCCAGCGGGGGATCCTACAATGAGCAGTTCTTC	CASGGSYNEQFF
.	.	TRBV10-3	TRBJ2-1	TGTGCCACTAAGACCGAGACGTTCAATGAGCAGTTCTTC	CATKTETFNEQFF
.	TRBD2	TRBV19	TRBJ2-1	TGTGCCAGTTCGACTAGCGGGGGCAATGAGCAGTTCTTC	CASSTSGGNEQFF
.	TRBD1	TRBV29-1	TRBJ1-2	TGCAGCGCCGAGGGGACAGGAGGTTATGGCTACACCTTC	CSAEGTGGYGYTF
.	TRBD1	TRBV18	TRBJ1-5	TGTGCCAGCTCACCGGACAGGGAAAATCAGCCCCAGCATTTT	CASSPDRENQPQHF
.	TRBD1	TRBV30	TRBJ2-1	TGTGCCTGGAGTTCTAACCCGGGACAGGGGCCGCGGGAGCAGTTCTTC	CAWSSNPGQGPREQFF
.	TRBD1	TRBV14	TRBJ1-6	TGTGCCAGCAGCCGGCAGGGGGTAGGAAATTCACCCCTCCACTTT	CASSRQGVGNSPLHF
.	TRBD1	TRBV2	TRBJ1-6	TGTGCCAAGAGAATGACCGGGACAGGGTGGTCACCCCTCCACTTT	CAKRMTGTGWSPLHF
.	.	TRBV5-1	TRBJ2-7	TGCGCCAGCAGCTTGGACAGGTACTACGAGCAGTACTTC	CASSLDRYYEQYF
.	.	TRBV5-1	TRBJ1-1	TGCGCCAGCAGCGAGTTGGGGGCGACTGAAGCTTTCTTT	CASSELGATEAFF
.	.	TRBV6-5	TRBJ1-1	TGTGCCAGCAGCTACGGCGGGGTCAGCCCTGAAGCTTTCTTT	CASSYGGVSPEAFF
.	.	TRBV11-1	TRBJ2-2	TGTGCCAGCAGCTTACAGGGGGGAACCGGGGAGCTGTTTTTT	CASSLQGGTGELFF
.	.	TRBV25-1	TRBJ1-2	TGTGCCAGCAGTGTACCTGGGGGCGATGATGGCTACACCTTC	CASSVPGGDDGYTF
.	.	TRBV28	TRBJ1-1	TGTGCCAGCAGTTTAATTCAGGGTACTGAAGCTTTCTTT	CASSLIQGTEAFF
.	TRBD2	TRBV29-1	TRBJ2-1	TGCAGCGTTGGGCTAGCGGGAGGATACAATGAGCAGTTCTTC	CSVGLAGGYNEQFF
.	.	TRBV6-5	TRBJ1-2	TGTGCCAGCAGTTACACGGGGACTTATGGCTACACCTTC	CASSYTGTYGYTF
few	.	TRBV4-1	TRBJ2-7	TGCGCCAGCAGCCAAGCATATACAGACTCCTACGAGCAGTACTTC	CASSQAYTDSYEQYF
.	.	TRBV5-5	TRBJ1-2	TGTGCCAGCAGCTCGCCCCGAGGAAGCTATGGCTACACCTTC	CASSSPRGSYGYTF
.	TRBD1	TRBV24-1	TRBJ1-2	TGTGCCACCAGTGATTCGCAGGGGGTCTATGGCTACACCTTC	CATSDSQGVYGYTF
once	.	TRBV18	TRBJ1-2	TGTGCCAGTACCACCGGGACAAATAATCTCTATGGCTACACCTTC	CASTTGTNNLYGYTF
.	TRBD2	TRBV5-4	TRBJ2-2	TGTGCCAGCAGCTTGGGCGGGGGTGCTACCGGGGAGCTGTTTTTT	CASSLGGGATGELFF
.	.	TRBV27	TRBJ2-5	TGTGCCAGCAGTTTAAGGGCACAAGAGACCCAGTACTTC	CASSLRAQETQYF
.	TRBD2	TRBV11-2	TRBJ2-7	TGTGCCAGCAGCTCCATAAGCGGGAGGTCCTACGAGCAGTACTTC	CASSSISGRSYEQYF
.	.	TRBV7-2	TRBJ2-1	TGTGCCAGCAGCTTGAACTGGAACAATGAGCAGTTCTTC	CASSLNWNNEQFF
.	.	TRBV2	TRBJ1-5	TGTGCCAGCAGTAAAAGAGGGAATCAGCCCCAGCATTTT	CASSKRGNQPQHF
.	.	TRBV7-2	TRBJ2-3	TGTGCCAGCAGCCCAAGCTGGGCGGGAGATACGCAGTATTTT	CASSPSWAGDTQYF
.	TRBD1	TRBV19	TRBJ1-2	TGTGCCAGTAGTACGCTGACAGGGAATAACTATGGCTACACCTTC	CASSTLTGNNYGYTF
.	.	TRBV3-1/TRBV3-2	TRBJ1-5	TGTGCCAGCAGCCAAGATGAAGGGCCTAATCAGCCCCAGCATTTT	CASSQDEGPNQPQHF
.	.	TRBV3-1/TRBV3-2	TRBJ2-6	TGTGCCAGCAGCTATGTGTATTCTGGGGCCAACGTCCTGACTTTC	CASSYVYSGANVLTF
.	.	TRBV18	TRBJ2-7	TGTGCCAGCTCACCACCGAGTAGAGGGGTCGACGAGCAGTACTTC	CASSPPSRGVDEQYF
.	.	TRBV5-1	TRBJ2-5	TGCGCCAGCAGCTCCCTATTAGTCCAAGAGACCCAGTACTTC	CASSSLLVQETQYF
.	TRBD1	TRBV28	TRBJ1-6	TGTGCCAGCAGTTTATGGGGACAGGGTAGTTCACCCCTCCACTTT	CASSLWGQGSSPLHF
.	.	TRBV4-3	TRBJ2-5	TGCGCCAGCAGCCAGGGTCTAGCGCCAGAGACCCAGTACTTC	CASSQGLAPETQYF
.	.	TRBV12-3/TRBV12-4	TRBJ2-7	TGTGCCAGCAGTCAGGACAGCTACGAGCAGTACTTC	CASSQDSYEQYF
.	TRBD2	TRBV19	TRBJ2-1	TGTGCCAGTAGTGCAGGCATGGGTAGCGGGAGTTCCTACAATGAGCAGTTCTTC	CASSAGMGSGSSYNEQFF
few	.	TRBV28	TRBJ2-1	TGTGCCAGCCTTGGGGCGGACTCCTACAATGAGCAGTTCTTC	CASLGADSYNEQFF
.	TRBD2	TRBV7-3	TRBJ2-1	TGTGCCAGCAGCCAACAGCGGGGCGACAATGAGCAGTTCTTC	CASSQQRGDNEQFF
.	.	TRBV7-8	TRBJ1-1	TGTGCCAGCAGCTCCCGGACGGTCATGAACACTGAAGCTTTCTTT	CASSSRTVMNTEAFF
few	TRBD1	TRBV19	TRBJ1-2	TGTGCCAGTAGTATAGATCTAGTGTTCCCCCGGACAGGCGCGAACTATGGCTACACCTTC	CASSIDLVFPRTGANYGYTF
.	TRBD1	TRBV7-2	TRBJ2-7	TGTGCCAGCAGCTCTAGGACAGGGAACTACGAGCAGTACTTC	CASSSRTGNYEQYF
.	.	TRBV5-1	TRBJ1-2	TGCGCCAGCAGCTTGGTACCCGGGAATGACTATGGCTACACCTTC	CASSLVPGNDYGYTF
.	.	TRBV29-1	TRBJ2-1	TGCAGCGTTGAGTTTCGAGATCGCTCCTACAATGAGCAGTTCTTC	CSVEFRDRSYNEQFF
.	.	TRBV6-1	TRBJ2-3	TGTGCCAGCAGGTCGACAGGTGACAATTCGGATACGCAGTATTTT	CASRSTGDNSDTQYF
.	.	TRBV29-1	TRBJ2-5	TGCAGCGTTGAGCTTTGGGTAGCAGTAGAGACCCAGTACTTC	CSVELWVAVETQYF
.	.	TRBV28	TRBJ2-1	TGTGCCAGCAGTTTAGGGGGGGCTATCTACAATGAGCAGTTCTTC	CASSLGGAIYNEQFF